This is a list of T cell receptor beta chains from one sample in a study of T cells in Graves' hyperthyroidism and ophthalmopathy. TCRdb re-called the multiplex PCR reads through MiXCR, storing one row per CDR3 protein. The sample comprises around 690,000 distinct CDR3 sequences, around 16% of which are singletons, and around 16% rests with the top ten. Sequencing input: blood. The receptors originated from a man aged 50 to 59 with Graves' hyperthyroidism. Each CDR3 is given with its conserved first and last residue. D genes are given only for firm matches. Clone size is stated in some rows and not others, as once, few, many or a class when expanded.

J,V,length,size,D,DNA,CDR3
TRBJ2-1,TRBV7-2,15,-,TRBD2,TGTGCCAGCAGCTTAGGCGGGGGGCTTGTAGATGAGCAGTTCTTC,CASSLGGGLVDEQFF
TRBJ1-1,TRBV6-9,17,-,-,TGTGCCAGCAGTTCTATAGGGCCCACCGTCCCGGACACTGAAGCTTTCTTT,CASSSIGPTVPDTEAFF
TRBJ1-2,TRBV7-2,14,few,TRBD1,TGTGCCAGCAGCTTCCCTCAGGGGGCGAATGGCTACACCTTC,CASSFPQGANGYTF
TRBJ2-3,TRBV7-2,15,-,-,TGTGCCAGCAGCCCCGGGCTTCTCAAAAAAGATACGCAGTATTTT,CASSPGLLKKDTQYF
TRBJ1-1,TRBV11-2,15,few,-,TGTGCCAGCAGCTTCCCCGGGGCCATGAACACTGAAGCTTTCTTT,CASSFPGAMNTEAFF
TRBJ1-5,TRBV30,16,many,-,TGTGCCTGGAGCCCGCCCGGGGGGTATAGCAATCAGCCCCAGCATTTT,CAWSPPGGYSNQPQHF
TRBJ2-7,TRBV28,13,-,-,TGTGCCGGCAGCTCCGACTACTCCTACGAGCAGTACTTC,CAGSSDYSYEQYF
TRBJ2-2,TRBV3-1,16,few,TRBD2,TGTGCCAGCAGCCAATCCACTAGCGTCCGAACCGGGGAGCTGTTTTTT,CASSQSTSVRTGELFF
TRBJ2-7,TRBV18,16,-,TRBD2,TGTGCCAGCTCACCATCCCTAGCGGGAGGGCCGGGAGAGCAGTACTTC,CASSPSLAGGPGEQYF
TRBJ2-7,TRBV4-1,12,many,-,TGCGCCAGCAGCCAAGTAGCTTGGGAGCAGTACTTC,CASSQVAWEQYF
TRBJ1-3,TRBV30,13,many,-,TGTGCCTGGGGGGAACTGTCTGGAAACACCATATATTTT,CAWGELSGNTIYF
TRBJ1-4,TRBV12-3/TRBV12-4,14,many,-,TGTGCCAGCAGTTTATTGCCAGAAAATGAAAAACTGTTTTTT,CASSLLPENEKLFF
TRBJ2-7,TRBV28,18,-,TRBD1,TGTGCCAGCAGCCGAAATCCATGGACAGGGGATTTCTCCTACGAGCAGTACTTC,CASSRNPWTGDFSYEQYF
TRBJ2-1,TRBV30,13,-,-,TGTGCCTGGAGTTTGGACAGTCGCAATGAGCAGTTCTTC,CAWSLDSRNEQFF
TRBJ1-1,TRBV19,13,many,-,TGTGCCAGTAGTACCACAGGGCGCACTGAAGCTTTCTTT,CASSTTGRTEAFF
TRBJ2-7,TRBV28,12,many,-,TGTGCCAGCAGTTTTGGGTTCTACGAGCAGTACTTC,CASSFGFYEQYF
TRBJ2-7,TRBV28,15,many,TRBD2,TGTGCCAGCAGAACCTATGGACTAGCGGCCTACGAGCAGTACTTC,CASRTYGLAAYEQYF
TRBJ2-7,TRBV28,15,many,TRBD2,TGTGCCAGCAGTGAACTTAGCGGGATGACGTACGAGCAGTACTTC,CASSELSGMTYEQYF
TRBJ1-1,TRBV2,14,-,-,TGTGCCAGCATGGGGGGGGACATGAACACTGAAGCTTTCTTT,CASMGGDMNTEAFF
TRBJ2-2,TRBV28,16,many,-,TGTGCCAGCAACCAGCCACTGGGGGCGGTCACCGGGGAGCTGTTTTTT,CASNQPLGAVTGELFF
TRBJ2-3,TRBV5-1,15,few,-,TGCGCCAGCAGCTCCCAGGGGCAAGGAAGAGATACGCAGTATTTT,CASSSQGQGRDTQYF
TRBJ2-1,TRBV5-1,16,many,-,TGCGCCAGCAGCTTGGGCGATGGAACCTTAGGGAATGAGCAGTTCTTC,CASSLGDGTLGNEQFF
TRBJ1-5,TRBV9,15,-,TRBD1,TGTGCCAGCTCATCAGACAGGGGACGAGGGCAGCCCCAGCATTTT,CASSSDRGRGQPQHF
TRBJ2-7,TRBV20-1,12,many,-,TGCAGTGCTAACTTTGACCCCTACGAGCAGTACTTC,CSANFDPYEQYF
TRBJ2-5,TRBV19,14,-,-,TGTGCCAGTAGTCAACTTCAGGGGCAAGAGACCCAGTACTTC,CASSQLQGQETQYF
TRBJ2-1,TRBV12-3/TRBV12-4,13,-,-,TGTGCCACCTATCGGTGGCAGAACAATGAGCAGTTCTTC,CATYRWQNNEQFF
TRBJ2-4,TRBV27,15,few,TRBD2,TGTGCCAGCAGTTCTGGCGGGAGAATAAAAAACATTCAGTACTTC,CASSSGGRIKNIQYF
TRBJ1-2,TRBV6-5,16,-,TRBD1,TGTGCCAGCAGTTCCTCTATCACAGGGGGTAACTATGGCTACACCTTC,CASSSSITGGNYGYTF
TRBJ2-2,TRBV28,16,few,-,TGTGCCAGCAGTTCCCCGACAGCAGAGAACACCGGGGAGCTGTTTTTT,CASSSPTAENTGELFF
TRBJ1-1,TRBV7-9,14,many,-,TGTGCCAGCAGCTATAGTCTGACTAACACTGAAGCTTTCTTT,CASSYSLTNTEAFF
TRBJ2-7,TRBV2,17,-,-,TGTGCCAGCAGTGAAAGTTTGGGGGGGGGCGGGAGTTACGAGCAGTACTTC,CASSESLGGGGSYEQYF
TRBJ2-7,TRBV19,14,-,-,TGTGCCAGTAGTACCCAGGGAAGTGTCTACGAGCAGTACTTC,CASSTQGSVYEQYF
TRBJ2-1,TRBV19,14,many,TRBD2,TGTGCCAGTAGTCGGACTAGCGGGAACAATGAGCAGTTCTTC,CASSRTSGNNEQFF
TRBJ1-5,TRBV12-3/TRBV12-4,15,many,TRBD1,TGTGCCAGCAGTCCGGACAGGACAAGCAATCAGCCCCAGCATTTT,CASSPDRTSNQPQHF
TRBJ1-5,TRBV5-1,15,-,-,TGCGCCAGCAGCTTAGAGGGGTTTGACAATCAGCCCCAGCATTTT,CASSLEGFDNQPQHF
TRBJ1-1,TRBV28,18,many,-,TGTGCCAGCAGTTTAATCTCCGGGGCGCGTTCGAATTTTGTTAGGGCTTTCTTT,CASSLISGARSNFVRAFF
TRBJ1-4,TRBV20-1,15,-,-,TGCAGTGCCAGTTGGGGATTTGCAACTAATGAAAAACTGTTTTTT,CSASWGFATNEKLFF
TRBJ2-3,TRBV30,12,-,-,TGTGCCTGGGACCGTACGACAGATACGCAGTATTTT,CAWDRTTDTQYF
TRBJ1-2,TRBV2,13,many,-,TGTGCCAGCAGTGTTTCAGGGAGAGATGGCTACACCTTC,CASSVSGRDGYTF
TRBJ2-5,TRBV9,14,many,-,TGTGCCAGCAGCGTCGGACCCCTGGGGGAGACCCAGTACTTC,CASSVGPLGETQYF
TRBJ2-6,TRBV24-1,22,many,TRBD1,TGTGCCACCAGTGGACCTTCGCCCGGGACAGGGGAGTCCTTCTCTGGGGCCAACGTCCTGACTTTC,CATSGPSPGTGESFSGANVLTF
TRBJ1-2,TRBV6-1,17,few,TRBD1,TGTGCCAGCAGTCCCGATCCGGGACAGTACACTAACTATGGCTACACCTTC,CASSPDPGQYTNYGYTF
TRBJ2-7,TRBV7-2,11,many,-,TGTGCCAGCAGCTTAAGGTTCGAGCAGTACTTC,CASSLRFEQYF
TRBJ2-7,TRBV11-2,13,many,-,TGTGCCAGCAGCTTTGGACAGAGCTACGAGCAGTACTTC,CASSFGQSYEQYF
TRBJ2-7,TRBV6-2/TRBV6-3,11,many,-,TGTGCCAGCAGTTACTTGGACGAGCAGTACTTC,CASSYLDEQYF
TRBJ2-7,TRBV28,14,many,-,TGTGCCAGCAGCCTAGGGGACTCCTTCTACGAGCAGTACTTC,CASSLGDSFYEQYF
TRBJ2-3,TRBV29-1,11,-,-,TGCAGCGTTGGACCCACAGATACGCAGTATTTT,CSVGPTDTQYF
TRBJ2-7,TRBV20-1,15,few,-,TGCAGTGCTAGTTCCTCGGGCGGTGGGGGATACGAGCAGTACTTC,CSASSSGGGGYEQYF
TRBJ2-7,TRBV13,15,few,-,TGTGCCAGCAGCTTACGGGCTCAGAGCTCCTACGAGCAGTACTTC,CASSLRAQSSYEQYF
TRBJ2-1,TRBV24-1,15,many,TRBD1,TGTGCCACCAGTGAGCCGGGACAGGGGGCCTATGAGCAGTTCTTC,CATSEPGQGAYEQFF
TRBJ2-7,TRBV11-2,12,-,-,TGTGCCAGCAGCTTAGATCGCTCGGAGCAGTACTTC,CASSLDRSEQYF
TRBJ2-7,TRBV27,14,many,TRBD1,TGTGCCAGCAGTTTTGGGACAGGATCCTACGAGCAGTACTTC,CASSFGTGSYEQYF
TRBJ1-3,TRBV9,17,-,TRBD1,TGTGCCAGCAGCGACGCAGGGACAGGGGGCTCTGGAAACACCATATATTTT,CASSDAGTGGSGNTIYF
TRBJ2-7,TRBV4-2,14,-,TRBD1,TGTGCCAGCAGCCAACCGGGACAGGGGTACGAGCAGTACTTC,CASSQPGQGYEQYF
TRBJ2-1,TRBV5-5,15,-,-,TGTGCCAGCAAACCCGGACACTCCTCCTACAATGAGCAGTTCTTC,CASKPGHSSYNEQFF
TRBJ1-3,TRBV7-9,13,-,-,TGTGTCAGCAGCTTAGAGACAGGCTACACCATATATTTT,CVSSLETGYTIYF
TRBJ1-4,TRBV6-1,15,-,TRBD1,TGTGCCAGCAGCGATAACACAGGGGGCTGGGAAAAACTGTTTTTT,CASSDNTGGWEKLFF